This TCR beta chain was identified during a study of blood T cell repertoires in COVID-19. Looking at the study overall: Collection of acute and convalescent COVID-19 samples took place in the United States, Italy and Spain. Sources were T cells, B-cell-depleted T cells, or PBMCs; the material itself was cDNA or gDNA.

Patients in Seattle were enrolled during active infection, then followed longitudinally. Trimming at V came to 1 base and at J to 4 bases, leaving 2 bases not matched to a gene. This CDR3 has 15 amino acids. Germline CDR1 reads MDHEN; CDR2 reads SYDVKM. Authors' methods: Reference gene primer amplification gave estimated nucleated cell counts. Sequenced by immunoSEQ multiplex PCR; TCRdb stores in-frame clones only, minus some. The V and J calls and clone size are taken from that table; D and trimming were inferred from the DNA. The data contain 210,000 or so clones, 80% to 90% of them seen just once; the ten biggest clones take up less than 3%.

This TCR came from a man aged 30-40 years with COVID-19, enrolled during active disease. The sequencing sample was made of peripheral blood. This chain uses TRBV28 with TRBJ2-2; 8 bases agree with TRBD2. CDR3 in amino acids: CASSLYGRATGELFF. In nucleotides, the CDR3 is TGTGCCAGCAGTTTATACGGGAGGGCCACCGGGGAGCTGTTTTTT.